This T cell receptor beta chain was retrieved from a study of Ad26.COV2.S vaccination and SARS-CoV-2 variants. V lost 3 bases to trimming and J lost 0 bases; unmatched junction nucleotides: 1. The CDR3 is made up of 16 amino acids. Germline-derived CDR1 and CDR2 are KGHSH and LQKENI. Findings and limits, study-wide: Vaccinated individuals (as opposed to placebo recipients) had higher spike-specific TCR breadth.

For this clone: Its target is not known.

Sequenced by immunoSEQ multiplex PCR; TCRdb stores in-frame clones only, minus some. The sample shows approximately 150,000 clones, more than 80% of them seen only once. Sequences were derived from peripheral blood, sampled after recovery from COVID-19. The chain links TRBV18 to TRBJ2-1; 11 bases are shared with TRBD1. This TCR was recovered from a human donor who had recovered from COVID-19. The CDR3 spells CASSPGTGGSYNEQFF. CDR3 DNA sequence: TGTGCCAGCTCACCGGGGACAGGGGGCTCCTACAATGAGCAGTTCTTC.